The entry below describes one TCR beta chain. These data originate in a study of identical twins. J was trimmed by 3 bases and V by 5 bases; bases with no gene match: 7. The CDR3 is made up of 15 amino acids. Per germline, CDR1 LNHNV and CDR2 YYDKDF (reference sequence). TCRdb ran MiXCR on the 5' RACE reads and lists one entry per CDR3 protein. The sample holds about 250,000 distinct CDR3 sequences; 6.5% to 9.5% are singletons and the top ten take 2.5% to 3.5%. These data are also associated with another study on yellow fever vaccine responses in identical twins.

The clonotype was recovered from a woman in her late teens or twenties in good health. V is TRBV15 and J is TRBJ2-1; 7 nucleotides line up with TRBD2. Sequencing was performed on CD8+ T cells sorted from blood. CDR3 residues: CATSYLRGSYNEQFF. CDR3 DNA sequence: TGTGCCACCAGCTACCTACGCGGGAGCTACAATGAGCAGTTCTTC.